This TCR beta chain was sequenced in a study of neurological immune-mediated disorders. TCRdb fed the 5' RACE reads into MiXCR, producing one record per CDR3 protein. The sample yields tens of thousands of distinct CDR3 sequences, 4.5% seen once. This clonotype was counted at least ten times. With 1 base removed from V and 1 base from J, the gap between germline ends came to 4 bases. This CDR3 region has 13 residues. Germline CDR1 and CDR2: SGHAT and FQNNGV. The receptor comes from a woman aged 55-70 years with multiple sclerosis. What was sequenced was PBMCs. V is TRBV11-2 and J is TRBJ2-5; D remains unclear. The CDR3 reads CASSLGIQETQYF. In nucleotides, the CDR3 is TGTGCCAGCAGCTTAGGCATCCAAGAGACCCAGTACTTC.